The 26 T cell receptor beta chains listed next were all sequenced from one sample in a study of T cell responses to AZD1222 COVID-19 vaccine listed by TCRdb under 2021. Library preparation used the immunoSEQ multiplex PCR assay. In TCRdb, the immuneACCESS table is reduced to in-frame sequences with V and J assigned. These tables do not hold every clone; where another copy was compared, an unresolved V gene accounts for under half, and the others remain unexplained. The sample table records about 180,000 clones; approximately 90% of these occur just once. The top ten clonotypes cover roughly 4% of the sample. Per the publication, the time point label means: about 28 days (+/-7) after the second vaccine dose. This specimen's treatment or condition label, per the study, means: meningococcal conjugate vaccine given as trial control. This material consisted of peripheral blood, taken 28 days after the second dose of the MenACWY control vaccine. These receptors all come from an adult who received the MenACWY meningococcal vaccine as a control.

The chain is built from TRBV5-1 and TRBJ2-1, with D uncertain. Germline V gene data show CDR1 as SGHRS and CDR2 as YFSETQ. CDR3 length equals 14 residues. Trimming left V 5 bases short and J 5 bases short, with 14 bases between. For the CDR3, the DNA is TGCGCCAGCAGAAAAGACTTGGTAGACAATGAGCAGTTCTTC. Translating it yields CASRKDLVDNEQFF.

This clone was observed a handful of times. This chain connects TRBV28 to TRBJ1-6, with 7 bases lining up with TRBD1. From germline, CDR1 is MDHEN and CDR2 SYDVKM. CDR3 size: 12 residues. The ends lost 4 bases at V and 15 bases at J; junction bases unmatched: 6. Here the CDR3 reads CASSSTGEDLHF. In nucleotides, the CDR3 is TGTGCCAGCAGTTCTACAGGGGAAGACCTCCACTTT.

The chain has TRBV6-2 or TRBV6-3 and TRBJ2-3, with 12 bases matching TRBD2. This CDR3 contains 18 residues. V was pared by 0 bases and J by 4 bases, with 8 bases of the junction left unmatched. Germline V CDR1 and CDR2: MNHEY, SVGEGT. The CDR3 sequence is CASSYSHGLAGNADTQYF. As DNA, the CDR3 is TGTGCCAGCAGTTACTCCCACGGACTAGCGGGAAACGCAGATACGCAGTATTTT.

This CDR3 is CASSQEASGRQPQHF. The CDR3 nucleotides read TGCGCCAGCAGCCAAGAAGCGTCAGGGCGACAGCCCCAGCATTTT. V and J are TRBV4-1 and TRBJ1-5, with D possibly TRBD1 on 5 matching bases. CDR1 is MGHRA, CDR2 YSYEKL, per germline. The CDR3 covers 15 residues. Deletions cut 0 bases from V and 7 bases from J, with 13 bases between.

J is TRBJ1-4 and V is TRBV28, with D uncertain. CDR1 MDHEN and CDR2 SYDVKM come from the germline V gene. There are 14 residues in the CDR3. Trimming took 4 bases from V and 8 from J, leaving 14 bases between them. Written as DNA, the CDR3 is TGTGCCAGCAGTTCACACAGCGATCGGGAAAAACTGTTTTTT. It specifies CASSSHSDREKLFF.

This clone was seen only once. The rearrangement uses TRBV30 and TRBJ1-6; D is unresolved. CDR1 GTSNPN and CDR2 SVGIG come from the germline V gene (reference sequence). The CDR3 has 14 amino acids. V was shortened by 0 bases and J by 6 bases, with 9 bases between the two germline ends. CDR3 bases: TGTGCCTGGAGTGTAGGGTTCGGTAATTCACCCCTCCACTTT. This gives the protein CAWSVGFGNSPLHF.

The V call is TRBV19, the J call TRBJ1-1; D unresolved. Germline values: CDR1 LNHDA, CDR2 SQIVND (reference sequence). This CDR3 has 12 amino acids. V lost 6 bases and J lost 3, with 8 bases in between. This chain's CDR3 is CASREDYTEAFF. The CDR3 DNA is TGTGCCAGTAGGGAGGATTACACTGAAGCTTTCTTT.

CDR3 DNA sequence: TGTGCCAGCAGCTTGACAGGCACTGAAGCTTTCTTT. Translation gives CASSLTGTEAFF. This sequence joins TRBV7-3 and TRBJ1-1; a weak D match, TRBD1 (6 bases). In germline, CDR1 is SGHTA, CDR2 FQGTGA. The length of the CDR3 is 12 residues. The V gene lost 3 bases and the J gene lost 4 bases, with 6 bases spanning the gap. The variable domain in full, with the rest retrieved from reference TRBV7-3 and TRBJ1-1, is GAGVSQTPSNKVTEKGKYVELRCDPISGHTALYWYRQSLGQGPEFLIYFQGTGAADDSGLPNDRFFAVRPEGSVSTLKIQRTERGDSAVYLCASSLTGTEAFFGQGTRLTVV.

The chain combines TRBV10-3 with TRBJ1-2; 8 positions agree with TRBD1. From germline, CDR1 is ENHRY and CDR2 SYGVKD. The CDR3 is 17 amino acids. Trimming at V came to 3 bases and at J to 3 bases, leaving 12 bases not matched to a gene. CDR3 nucleotides: TGTGCCATCAGTGAAATGCAGGGGGCATCAAGGGACTATGGCTACACCTTC. Translated, it gives CAISEMQGASRDYGYTF.

This chain links TRBV28 with TRBJ2-7; perhaps TRBD1 as D (5 bases). Germline-derived CDR1 and CDR2 are MDHEN and SYDVKM. This CDR3 has 14 amino acids. Trimming removed 9 bases from V and 3 bases from J, with 18 bases in between. The CDR3 DNA sequence: TGTGCCAGTTCGCTAAGGGGTAATTACTACGAGCAGTACTTC. This codes for CASSLRGNYYEQYF.

This rearrangement joins TRBV28 to TRBJ2-5; possibly TRBD1 for D (6 bases). The germline CDR1 and CDR2 sequences are MDHEN and SYDVKM. The CDR3 has 14 amino acids. V was pared by 5 bases and J by 5 bases, with 15 bases between. CDR3 amino acids: CASSPEGTQETQYF. DNA of the CDR3: TGTGCCAGCAGTCCGGAAGGGACACAGGAGACCCAGTACTTC.

The V gene is TRBV19, the J gene TRBJ2-7; 12 nucleotides agree with TRBD2. V lost 0 bases to trimming and J lost 6 bases; unmatched junction nucleotides: 3. The V gene's germline CDR1 is LNHDA and CDR2 SQIVND (reference sequence). The CDR3 covers 15 residues. CDR3 nucleotide sequence: TGTGCCAGTAGTATAGATCCGGGACTAGCGGGCGAGCAGTACTTC. It codes for CASSIDPGLAGEQYF.

The chain combines TRBV18 with TRBJ1-1; possible D gene TRBD1, 5 bases. V lost 2 bases, J lost 3 bases, and 10 bases lay in between. Germline assignment: CDR1 KGHSH and CDR2 LQKENI. The CDR3 has 14 amino acids. CDR3 protein: CASSPAGMDTEAFF. DNA for the CDR3: TGTGCCAGCTCACCAGCAGGGATGGACACTGAAGCTTTCTTT.

In regard to this clone: Within the sample, other DNA sequences also encode this same CDR3. The rearrangement uses TRBV20-1 and TRBJ2-7, with D perhaps matching TRBD1 (6 bases). The CDR3 length is 11 residues. V lost 6 bases, J lost 4 bases, and 10 bases lay in between. Germline CDR1 DFQATT, CDR2 SNEGSKA (reference sequence). The DNA for the CDR3 is TGCAGTGCCGGGACATCGTACGAGCAGTACTTC. It translates to CSAGTSYEQYF.

The chain recombines TRBV24-1 with TRBJ1-2; D is perhaps TRBD1 (6 bases). V lost 3 bases to trimming and J lost 4 bases, with 11 bases between them. There are 14 residues in the CDR3. In germline, CDR1 is KGHDR, CDR2 SFDVKD. Here the CDR3 DNA reads TGTGCCACCAGTGATGTCTCGACAGGCTATGGCTACACCTTC. This sequence encodes CATSDVSTGYGYTF.

V and J are TRBV4-2 and TRBJ1-6, with 10 bases that match TRBD1. Germline assignment: CDR1 LGHNA and CDR2 YNFKEQ. Trimming took 0 bases from V and 8 from J; bases not matched to a gene: 10. The CDR3 has 18 residues. The CDR3 loop reads CASSQESGTGANYSPLHF. In nucleotides, the CDR3 is TGTGCCAGCAGCCAAGAGTCCGGGACAGGGGCGAATTATTCACCCCTCCACTTT.

The rearrangement uses TRBV10-2 and TRBJ1-6; D possibly corresponds to TRBD1 (5 bases). The CDR3 is 15 amino acids. From germline, CDR1 is WSHSY and CDR2 SAAADI. V was shortened by 0 bases and J by 10 bases, with 13 bases between the two germline ends. The DNA of the CDR3 is TGCGCCAGCAGTGAGTCTCGGGGGTCGGAGTCACCCCTCCACTTT. It translates to CASSESRGSESPLHF.

In DNA, the CDR3 is TGCGCCAGCAGCCAAGTGGCCGGCGTAGTCTCACCCCTCCACTTT. Translation gives CASSQVAGVVSPLHF. The chain links TRBV4-3 to TRBJ1-6; D gene unclear. The CDR3 has 15 residues. Germline V gene data show CDR1 as LGHNA and CDR2 as YSLEER. The V end lost 1 base, the J end lost 10 bases, and 14 bases lay between the germline ends.

The J gene is TRBJ2-2, the V gene TRBV6-2 or TRBV6-3, with D unclear. The CDR3 runs to 15 residues. Germline assignment: CDR1 MNHEY and CDR2 SVGEGT. V shed 6 bases and J shed 8 bases, with 19 bases lying between them. The CDR3 loop reads CASSSKYPLEGELFF. Here the CDR3 DNA reads TGTGCCAGCAGCTCGAAATACCCCCTCGAAGGGGAGCTGTTTTTT.

J is TRBJ2-1 and V is TRBV12-3 or TRBV12-4, with D maybe TRBD2 (5 bases). V was cut by 7 bases and J by 3 bases, with 10 bases left in between. The CDR3 has 13 amino acids. The CDR3 is CASTLGDYNEQFF. CDR3 in DNA: TGTGCCAGCACCCTCGGGGACTACAATGAGCAGTTCTTC.

This chain joins TRBV3-1 (or the pseudogene TRBV3-2) and TRBJ2-5; D gene unclear. The CDR3 is 12 residues long. Germline lookup yields CDR1 LGHDT and CDR2 YNNKEL (reference sequence). Trimming took 5 bases from V and 5 from J, leaving 9 bases between them. This CDR3 is CASSGPAETQYF. The CDR3 nucleotides read TGTGCCAGCAGCGGGCCAGCGGAGACCCAGTACTTC.

The V call is TRBV28, the J call TRBJ2-3; D is unresolved. Per germline, CDR1 MDHEN and CDR2 SYDVKM. Trimming took 1 base from V and 6 from J, leaving 5 bases between them. The CDR3 runs to 12 residues. Written as DNA, the CDR3 is TGTGCCAGCAGTTTATTGCGTGATACGCAGTATTTT. Protein: CASSLLRDTQYF.

V and J are TRBV6-2 or TRBV6-3 and TRBJ2-1; D call uncertain. In germline, CDR1 is MNHEY, CDR2 SVGEGT. The length of the CDR3 is 11 residues. Trimming took 5 bases from V and 8 from J, leaving 7 bases between them. CDR3 nucleotide sequence: TGTGCCAGCAGTACCGCGCATGAGCAGTTCTTC. Encoded protein: CASSTAHEQFF.

The chain employs TRBV28 and TRBJ2-1; 10 bases agree with TRBD2. Germline trimming cut 2 bases from V and 4 bases from J; bases unmatched to any gene: 8. The CDR3 totals 17 residues. The germline V gene has CDR1 MDHEN and CDR2 SYDVKM. The CDR3 protein is CASSLQGASGGYNEQFF. CDR3 DNA sequence: TGTGCCAGCAGTTTACAGGGGGCTAGCGGGGGTTACAATGAGCAGTTCTTC.

The V and J genes are TRBV7-2 and TRBJ1-2, with D maybe TRBD1 (6 bases). V lost 1 base, J lost 8 bases, and 23 bases lay in between. Per the germline V gene, CDR1 is SGHTA and CDR2 is FQGNSA. This CDR3 is 17 amino acids long. The CDR3 nucleotides read TGTGCCAGCAGCTTAGGCAAAGGGGGAAGCTTTTTGGGCGGCTACACCTTC. It specifies CASSLGKGGSFLGGYTF. The variable domain in full, completed from reference TRBV7-2 and TRBJ1-2, reads GAGVSQSPSNKVTEKGKDVELRCDPISGHTALYWYRQSLGQGLEFLIYFQGNSAPDKSGLPSDRFSAERTGGSVSTLTIQRTQQEDSAVYLCASSLGKGGSFLGGYTFGSGTRLTVV.

The chain has TRBV15 and TRBJ1-2; the D gene is possibly TRBD1 (6 bases). V was cut by 0 bases and J by 8 bases, with 10 bases left in between. This CDR3 has 13 amino acids. The germline V gene has CDR1 LNHNV and CDR2 YYDKDF (reference sequence). The chain's CDR3 is CATSRDRRGGYTF. CDR3 coding DNA: TGTGCCACCAGCAGAGATCGGAGGGGGGGCTACACCTTC. Full variable domain (outside the CDR3, taken from reference TRBV15 and TRBJ1-2): DAMVIQNPRYQVTQFGKPVTLSCSQTLNHNVMYWYQQKSSQAPKLLFHYYDKDFNNEADTPDNFQSRRPNTSFCFLDIRSPGLGDTAMYLCATSRDRRGGYTFGSGTRLTVV.